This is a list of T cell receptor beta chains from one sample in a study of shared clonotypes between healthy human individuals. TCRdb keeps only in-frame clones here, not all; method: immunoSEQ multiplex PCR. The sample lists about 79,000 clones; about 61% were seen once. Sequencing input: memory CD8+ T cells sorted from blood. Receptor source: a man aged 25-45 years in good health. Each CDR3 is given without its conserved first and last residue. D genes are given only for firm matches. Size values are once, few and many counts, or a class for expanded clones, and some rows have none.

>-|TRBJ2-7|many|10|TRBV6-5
ASRGTSHEQY
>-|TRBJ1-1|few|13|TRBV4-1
ASSQDSTLGAEAF
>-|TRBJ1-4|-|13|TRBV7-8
ASSPRTGANEKLF
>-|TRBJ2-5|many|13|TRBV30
AWSVPRTRKETQY
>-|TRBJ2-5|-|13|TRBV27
ASSFGGRLTETQY
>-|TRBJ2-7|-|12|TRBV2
AYSRRASSYEQY
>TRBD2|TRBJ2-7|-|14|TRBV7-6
ASSKGLAGPSYEQY
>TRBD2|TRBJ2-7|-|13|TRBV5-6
ASSSLLAGVYEQY
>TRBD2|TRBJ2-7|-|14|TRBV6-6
ASSYSMGGRAYEQY
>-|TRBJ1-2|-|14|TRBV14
ASSQAGTGLVDGYT
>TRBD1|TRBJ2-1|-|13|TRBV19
ASSLRDRDYNEQF
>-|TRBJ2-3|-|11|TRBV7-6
ASSLNLGDTQY
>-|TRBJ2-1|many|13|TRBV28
ASTAEGGEVNEQF
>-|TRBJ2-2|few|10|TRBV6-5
ASSYSTGELF
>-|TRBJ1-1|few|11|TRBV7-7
ASSPIQNTEAF
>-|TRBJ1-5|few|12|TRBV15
ATSRSGGNQPQH
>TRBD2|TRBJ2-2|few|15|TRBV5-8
ASSFGSSGANTGELF
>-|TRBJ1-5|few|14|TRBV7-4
ASSAYRDYSNQPQH
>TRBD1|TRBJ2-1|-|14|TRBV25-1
ASRAGTGSSYNEQF
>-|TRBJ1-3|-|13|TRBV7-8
ASSLGTPSGNTIY
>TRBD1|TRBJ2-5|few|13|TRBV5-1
ASSPDRGNSETQY
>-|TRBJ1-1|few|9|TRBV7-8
ASSPSTEAF
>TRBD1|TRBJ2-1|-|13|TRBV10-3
AIRTDRGVYNEQF
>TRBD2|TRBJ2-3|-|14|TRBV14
ASSQGASGNLDTQY
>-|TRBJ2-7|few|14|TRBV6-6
ASSYNPHGEKYEQY
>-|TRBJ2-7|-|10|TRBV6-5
ASRSSSYEQY
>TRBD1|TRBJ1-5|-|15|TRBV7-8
ASSLRDRGRGNQPQH
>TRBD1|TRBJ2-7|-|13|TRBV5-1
ASSWDRGLPDEQY
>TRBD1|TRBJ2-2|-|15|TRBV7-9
ASSFNPGDSKTGELF
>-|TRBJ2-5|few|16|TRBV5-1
ASSLVTSASRGQETQY
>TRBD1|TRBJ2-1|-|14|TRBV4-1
ASSALTGGLYNEQF
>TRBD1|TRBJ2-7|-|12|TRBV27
ASSLQQGEVEQY
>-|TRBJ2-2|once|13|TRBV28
ASSFLRRATGELF
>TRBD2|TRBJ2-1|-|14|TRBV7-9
ASSPMVAGLYNEQF
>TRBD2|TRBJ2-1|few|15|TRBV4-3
ASSQDLTSGRNFEQF
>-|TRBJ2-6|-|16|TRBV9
ASRAPGTASSGANVLT
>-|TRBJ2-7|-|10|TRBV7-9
ASSPGYYEQY